This T cell receptor beta chain appears in the sequencing data of a study of beta chain features in type 1 diabetes. Study-level points and caveats: Patients with Type 1 diabetes showed moderately but significantly shorter TCRB CDR3s in all four CD4+ subsets.

As every portion of the isolated RNA was reverse transcribed, the sequencing read expressed TCRB transcripts. Clones were sequenced by immunoSEQ multiplex PCR, and TCRdb holds only the in-frame ones, with some missing. The sample yields 600,000 or so clones, over 12% seen once. This clone has just a few counts. What it binds is not known. The receptor's source is a man aged 18 to 29 with type 1 diabetes. The sample comprised naive CD4+ T cells from blood.

CDR3 nucleotides: TGCAGCGTTGATTCACGCAGGGGGTCAAACACCATATATTTT. Amino acids: CSVDSRRGSNTIYF. The rearrangement uses TRBV29-1 and TRBJ1-3; TRBD1 matches at 7 bases. This CDR3 has 14 amino acids. CDR1 is SQVTM and CDR2 is ANQGSEA in the germline V gene. V trimming: 3 bases; J trimming: 6 bases; junction bases outside the gene matches: 8.